This is a list of T cell receptor beta chains from one sample in a study of T cell responses to AZD1222 COVID-19 vaccine. Produced via immunoSEQ multiplex PCR; TCRdb's table is partial and in-frame only. The table lists some 58,000 clones, about 90% of them singletons. This sample comprised peripheral blood, obtained on day 0 of AZD1222 vaccination. The receptors shown here come from an adult in good health. The CDR3 runs from the conserved cysteine through the conserved F or W. D genes are given only for firm matches. Only part of the rows carry a size: once, few, many, or a class if the clone is expanded.

>NA|NA|TRBV10-3
CAISELIRAQTNYGYTF
>TRBD1|once|TRBV2
CASSLDRVAYEQYF
>NA|NA|TRBV11-2
CASNGQYTEAFF
>NA|NA|TRBV5-4
CASSFRRGFNTEAFF
>NA|NA|TRBV6-5
CASTRQRNEKLFF
>NA|NA|TRBV6-4
CASSDRPNTEAFF
>NA|NA|TRBV15
CATSRGLSYEQYF
>NA|NA|TRBV4-1
CASSQDASAGGYETQYF
>NA|NA|TRBV4-3
CASSQAFGLNEKLFF
>NA|NA|TRBV27
CASSLHGGSDSPLHF
>NA|NA|TRBV7-8
CASSLSYNSPLHF
>TRBD2|NA|TRBV5-1
CASSGVAGGRGNEQFF
>NA|NA|TRBV18
CASSPASGEDYTF
>NA|NA|TRBV11-3
CASSLDTGRNGYTF
>NA|NA|TRBV27
CASSTFWIEYF
>NA|NA|TRBV7-2
CASSLARLETQYF
>TRBD2|NA|TRBV6-5
CASTGRRGSTGELFF
>TRBD1|NA|TRBV29-1
CSVVSPGGISNEKLFF
>NA|few|TRBV15
CATSRVDNQPQHF
>TRBD1|NA|TRBV4-3
CASSQIGTGGNYGYTF
>NA|NA|TRBV2
CASSEVWETQYF
>NA|NA|TRBV5-1
CASSPVDFIGYTF
>NA|NA|TRBV27
CASRTGTNSFYGYTF
>TRBD2|once|TRBV27
CASSFASGRSGETQYF
>TRBD2|NA|TRBV5-1
CASSSTSGRDNEQFF
>TRBD1|once|TRBV5-1
CASSPLGQGTQYF
>TRBD1|NA|TRBV29-1
CSVWDSGIFAFF
>TRBD2|NA|TRBV14
CASSQELAVNEQFF
>NA|NA|TRBV11-1
CASSDPGQPTGYEQYF
>NA|NA|TRBV5-1
CASSLEGQLENEKLFF
>NA|NA|TRBV7-9
CASSLWTDTEAFF
>NA|NA|TRBV28
CASSPGPYNSPLHF
>TRBD2|NA|TRBV7-3
CASSSRRLAGASSYNEQFF
>NA|NA|TRBV11-3
CASSFATSYEQYF
>NA|NA|TRBV12-3/TRBV12-4
CASSSNSYEQYF
>NA|NA|TRBV6-5
CASSYDRLLGNTIYF
>TRBD2|NA|TRBV24-1
CATSDGEGWWNEQFF
>NA|NA|TRBV12-3/TRBV12-4
CASSLDGDYGYTF
>NA|NA|TRBV7-2
CASSIQGEFDEQYF
>NA|once|TRBV6-5
CASTTGASRNEQFF
>TRBD2|NA|TRBV11-2
CASSRRTSEYGELFF
>TRBD1|NA|TRBV5-1
CASSPDRVGGYTF
>NA|NA|TRBV28
CASSKSGPTNEKLFF
>NA|NA|TRBV27
CASSPTRGLQPQHF
>TRBD2|few|TRBV6-2/TRBV6-3
CASSYSGTSGIYNEQFF
>NA|NA|TRBV15
CATSRDGGRNEQFF